This TCR beta chain derives from a study of blood T cell repertoires in COVID-19. Study context: PBMCs, B-cell-depleted T cells, or T cells provided the cDNA or gDNA that made up the material.

Profiling relied on immunoSEQ multiplex PCR, and the TCRdb table lists in-frame clones only, not all of them. The sample consists of roughly 49,000 clones, approximately 93% of them appearing once. V lost 2 bases to trimming and J lost 6 bases; unmatched junction nucleotides: 6. In germline, CDR1 is SGHRS, CDR2 YFSETQ. The CDR3 runs 15 residues. This TCR came from a man aged 60-69 years with COVID-19, enrolled during active disease. This chain joins TRBV5-1 and TRBJ1-4, with TRBD1 matching 8 bases. Sequences were obtained from peripheral blood. The CDR3 DNA reads TGCGCCAGCAGCTTTAATCCAGGGGGCGATGAAAAACTGTTTTTT. Its protein is CASSFNPGGDEKLFF.